This TCR beta chain was observed in a study of PD-L1 blockade in urothelial cancer. As for the study in general: Beginning at some point between 2014 and 2015, patients received atezolizumab, given as 1,200 mg intravenously every 3 weeks. The researchers analyzed blood 3 weeks (second dose) and 6 weeks after treatment start.

J gave up 6 bases and V 7 bases, and 8 bases lay outside the gene matches. The CDR3 length is 14 residues. CDR1 MGHDK and CDR2 SYGVNS come from the germline V gene. Libraries were prepared by immunoSEQ multiplex PCR; TCRdb keeps only in-frame clonotypes and omits some of them. Among 50,000 to 60,000 clones listed, 85% to 90% were seen once. Time point given: peripheral blood 6 weeks after treatment start. The chain is built from TRBV25-1 and TRBJ2-2, with 7 bases fitting TRBD2. This receptor was taken from a man between 60 and 70 years old with urothelial cancer. The sequencing used PBMCs, collected around atezolizumab (anti-PD-L1) treatment. CDR3 region: CASTFSGLAGELFF. In nucleotides, the CDR3 is TGTGCCAGCACCTTTAGCGGGCTTGCCGGGGAGCTGTTTTTT.